This T cell receptor beta chain was observed in a study of Graves' ophthalmopathy and Graves' hyperthyroidism. Study background: Peripheral blood samples were taken at initial diagnosis, before any treatment.

The authors amplified TCR beta CDR3 regions from RNA transcripts. First-round RT-PCR with HTBI primers preceded a second-round multiplex PCR. TCRdb re-called the multiplex PCR reads with MiXCR, one entry per CDR3 protein. The data show roughly 350,000 distinct CDR3 sequences, about 18% seen once. Cases classed as stable hyperthyroidism had no ophthalmopathy within 18 months of follow-up. General observations from the study: In predicting ophthalmopathy progression, the model reached nearly 71% sensitivity and 72% to 85% specificity. Blood also carried most expanded thyroid clonotypes exceeding 0.001 frequency.

This clonotype was counted many times. Its antigen is currently unknown. The CDR3 extends over 15 amino acids. The V segment lost 2 bases and the J segment 1 base; nucleotides outside the gene matches: 5. Germline V gene data show CDR1 as SGHRS and CDR2 as YFSETQ. This clonotype originated in an adult woman with stable Graves' hyperthyroidism. V usage is TRBV5-1 and J usage is TRBJ2-5; 7 bases fit TRBD2. The sample comprised peripheral blood. CDR3 loop: CASSLAGRSQETQYF. CDR3 DNA: TGCGCCAGCAGCTTAGCGGGACGGAGCCAAGAGACCCAGTACTTC. Full variable domain (rest looked up from reference TRBV5-1 and TRBJ2-5): KAGVTQTPRYLIKTRGQQVTLSCSPISGHRSVSWYQQTPGQGLQFLFEYFSETQRNKGNFPGRFSGRQFSNSRSEMNVSTLELGDSALYLCASSLAGRSQETQYFGPGTRLLVL.